Described below is a single TCR beta chain sequence and its context. This clone was seen once. The antigen it recognizes is unknown. No quality values exist for individual bases; no much larger clone is one base distant. The sample comes from a study of OX40 agonist ivuxolimab in advanced cancers. Background for the entire study: Ivuxolimab was an agonistic, fully human IgG2 monoclonal antibody directed against OX40 (CD134), a costimulatory receptor. Intravenous ivuxolimab was administered to patients every 2 weeks at six dose levels: 0.01, 0.1, 0.3, 1.5, 3 and 10 mg/kg. Of the roughly 54 dose-escalation patients, hepatocellular carcinoma was present in 19, melanoma in around 15, renal cell carcinoma in 9 and head and neck cancer in 9. The dose-escalation cohort was over 70% male with a mean age of around 62 years, ranging from about 23 to 85. Patients were allowed to have had prior anti-PD-1, anti-PD-L1 or anti-CTLA-4 therapy, and around two fifths of the dose-escalation patients had been treated with checkpoint inhibitors. Partial responses occurred in three dose-escalation patients, of whom one had hepatocellular carcinoma and two had cutaneous melanoma. The purpose of peripheral TCRbeta sequencing was to test whether ivuxolimab changed TCR sequence diversity and led to clonal T-cell expansion. The paper covers the monotherapy dose-escalation part of the phase I ivuxolimab trial, which included N of about 50 patients. What the study reported, not specific to this receptor: After ivuxolimab, CD8+ T cells had more expanded clones than CD4+ T cells on average. At doses of 0.1 to 3.0 mg/kg, clonal expansion of both CD4+ and CD8+ blood T cells was observed from baseline to week 6. Antigen specificity was not determined for the clonally expanded peripheral T cells. Low levels of normalized T-cell clonal expansion were also seen in some patients who did not respond. In the 0.1-3.0 mg/kg groups, partial responders had among the lowest normalized peripheral clonal expansion, particularly in CD8+ T cells.

V loses 7 bases at its end and J loses 8 bases; junction bases beyond the gene matches: 8. The germline V gene supplies CDR1 SGHDT and CDR2 YYEEEE. Including cysteine and phenylalanine, the CDR3 has 13 amino acids. Only CDR3 DNA remains: 39 bases, in frame from the first base. Patients with autoimmune disease history or receiving systemic immunosuppression were excluded from the trial. In every dose cohort, peripheral blood was drawn for TCR sequencing at baseline, cycle 4 day 1, and cycle 7 day 1. Samples were obtained from an open-label, multicenter, first-in-human phase I dose-escalation trial of ivuxolimab. The trial enrolled adults with locally advanced or metastatic head and neck squamous cell, hepatocellular, melanoma or renal cell carcinoma. Before TCR sequencing, CD4+ and CD8+ T cells were separately sorted from peripheral blood. To sequence the TCRbeta CDR3 region, genomic DNA was isolated from the sorted cells. TCRbeta CDR3 regions were sequenced using the immunoSEQ Assay. Drawn from immuneACCESS, this table holds only the in-frame rearrangements with V and J called that TCRdb kept. Clones are partly lost; checked studies trace under half to an unresolved V gene and leave the rest unexplained. This sample gives 65,000 or so clones in total; roughly 88% of them show up just once. The top ten clones comprise about 2.7% of the sample.

This TCR derives from an adult with an advanced solid tumor such as melanoma, head and neck, liver or kidney cancer. Source: CD4+ or CD8+ T cells sorted from blood, taken in a trial of the OX40 agonist ivuxolimab. This chain is built from TRBV5-6 and TRBJ2-5; the junction holds 10 bases that match TRBD2. CDR3 reads: CASSTSGTHTQYF. The sequenced DNA: TGTGCCAGCTCAACTAGCGGGACCCATACCCAGTACTTC. This CDR3, with the reference TRBV5-6 and TRBJ2-5 proteins standing in past its ends, gives the full variable domain DAGVTQSPTHLIKTRGQQVTLRCSPKSGHDTVSWYQQALGQGPQFIFQYYEEEERQRGNFPDRFSGHQFPNYSSELNVNALLLGDSALYLCASSTSGTHTQYFGPGTRLLVL.